The clone carrying this T cell receptor beta chain was counted ten times or more. These data belong to a study of human T cells and chemical hapten exposure. The germline CDR1 and CDR2 sequences are SNHLY and FYNNEI. This CDR3 contains 15 residues. V was clipped by 6 bases and J by 2 bases, with 17 bases between them. The library labeled individual cDNA molecules by adding unique molecular identifiers to them. TCRdb reprocessed the 5' RACE reads with MiXCR, giving one entry per CDR3 protein. The sample carries roughly 81,000 distinct CDR3 sequences, roughly 8.4% recorded once. Blood, whole and unfractionated, served as the source for total RNA extraction.

The origin of this receptor is a male donor in good health. The rearrangement uses TRBV2 and TRBJ2-7, with D possibly being TRBD1 (6 bases). The CDR3 spells CASSLTGPPTYEQYF. The CDR3 coding sequence is TGTGCCAGCAGCCTGACAGGCCCTCCCACCTACGAGCAGTACTTC. The variable domain in full, completed from reference TRBV2 and TRBJ2-7, reads EPEVTQTPSHQVTQMGQEVILRCVPISNHLYFYWYRQILGQKVEFLVSFYNNEISEKSEIFDDQFSVERPDGSNFTLKIRSTKLEDSAMYFCASSLTGPPTYEQYFGPGTRLTVT.